This T cell receptor (beta chain) was identified during a study of blood T cell repertoires in COVID-19. This clone was counted at least ten times. The germline V gene has CDR1 SNHLY and CDR2 FYNNEI. V shed 7 bases and J 3 bases; nucleotides not matched to a gene: 5. The CDR3 spans 13 residues. Sequenced by immunoSEQ multiplex PCR; TCRdb stores in-frame clones only, minus some. This sample yields about 310,000 clones, of which about nine tenths are seen a single time; 1% belongs to the top ten. The TCR was taken from a man aged 50-60 years with active or convalescent COVID-19. The sequenced sample was peripheral blood. V and J are TRBV2 and TRBJ2-7; TRBD1 aligns across 8 bases. As DNA, the CDR3 is TGTGCCAGCAATGGACAGGGAAACTACGAGCAGTACTTC. It codes for CASNGQGNYEQYF.